This T cell receptor beta chain comes out of a study of tumor-infiltrating lymphocytes in glioblastoma multiforme. The CDR3 loop spans 17 amino acids. Germline V gene sequence: CDR1 MDHEN, CDR2 SYDVKM. Multiple V-beta primers and a C-beta primer amplified TCRB from RNA. A C-beta primer primed TCRB cDNA from around 0.5 ug RNA. From the multiplex PCR reads, TCRdb called clonotypes with MiXCR, one entry per CDR3 protein. The table has 13,000 or so distinct CDR3 sequences, around 60% seen once. General study results and limits: TCR plus mutation findings rest on a single glioblastoma patient.

Remarks on this clonotype: Its specificity is not known. This may stem from a read error, because a much larger clone lies one nucleotide away.

What was sequenced was brain tumor tissue. The receptor was derived from a male donor with glioblastoma. This chain links TRBV28 with TRBJ2-1; 9 positions match TRBD2. The DNA of the CDR3 is TGTGTCAGCCAACACACCCTGGGGCGGGAGGGCCAAAATGAGCAGTTCTTC. Translated, it gives CVSQHTLGREGQNEQFF.